This T cell receptor (beta chain) was observed in a study of shared clonotypes between healthy human individuals. Authors' processing steps: ImmunoSEQ only sent back junction sequences with no quality scores, so filtering was done differently. The data were produced by immunoSEQ multiplex PCR, yet TCRdb's version contains in-frame clones alone and is incomplete. Clone size and the V and J calls come from that table; the DNA yielded D and trimming. In the table there are around 2,100,000 clones, about 94% of which are singletons. CD45RO-negative, CCR7-selected cells formed the naive CD8 fraction, which excluded terminally differentiated effector memory CD45RA+ cells. The CDR3 covers 12 residues. Trimming stripped 10 bases from V and 3 bases from J, with 13 bases between. Germline values: CDR1 MNHEY, CDR2 SMNVEV (reference sequence).

The sequenced sample was naive CD8+ T cells sorted from blood. This receptor was identified in a man younger than 30 in good health. The genes are TRBV27 and TRBJ2-7; possible D gene TRBD1, 6 bases. CDR3 DNA: TGTGCCACCCGGGAAGGGGGCTACGAGCAGTACTTC. This translates into CATREGGYEQYF.